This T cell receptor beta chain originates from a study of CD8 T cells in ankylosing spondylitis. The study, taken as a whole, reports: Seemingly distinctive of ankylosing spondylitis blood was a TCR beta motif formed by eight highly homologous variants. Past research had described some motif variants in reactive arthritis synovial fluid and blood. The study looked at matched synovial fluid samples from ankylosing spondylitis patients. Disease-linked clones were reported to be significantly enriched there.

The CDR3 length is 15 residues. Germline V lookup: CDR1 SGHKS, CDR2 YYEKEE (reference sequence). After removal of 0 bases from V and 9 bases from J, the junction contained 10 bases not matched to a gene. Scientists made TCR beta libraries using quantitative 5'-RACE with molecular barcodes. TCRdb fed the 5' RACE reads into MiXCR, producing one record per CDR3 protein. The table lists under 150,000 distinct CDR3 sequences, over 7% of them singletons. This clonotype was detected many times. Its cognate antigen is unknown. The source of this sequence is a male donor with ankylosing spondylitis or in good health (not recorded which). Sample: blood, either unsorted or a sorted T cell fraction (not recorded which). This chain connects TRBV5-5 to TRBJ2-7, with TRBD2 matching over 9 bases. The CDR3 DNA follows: TGTGCCAGCAGCTTGGATGGACTAGCGAGCGACGGGCAGTACTTC. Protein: CASSLDGLASDGQYF.